A single sample is the source of the 28 T cell receptor beta chains below, sequenced in a study of T-cell memory formation after mild COVID-19. TCRdb ran MiXCR on the 5' RACE reads and lists one entry per CDR3 protein. In the table there are hundreds of thousands of distinct CDR3 sequences, roughly a fifth of which are singletons. Sequencing was done on a sample of PBMCs or a T cell subset sorted from them (not recorded which). The source of these receptors is an adult woman who had mild COVID-19 (a few samples of this study predate the infection). Cell type and time point are not known.

The chain carries TRBV6-5 and TRBJ1-5, with 9 bases that match TRBD1. This CDR3 is built from 15 residues. With 5 bases clipped from V and 2 bases from J, the junction kept 4 bases outside the gene matches. Germline V gene sequence: CDR1 MNHEY, CDR2 SVGAGI. CDR3: CASSKQGAGNQPQHF. For the CDR3, the DNA is TGTGCCAGCAGTAAACAGGGGGCTGGCAATCAGCCCCAGCATTTT.

The chain has TRBV7-6 and TRBJ2-6; D is unresolved. The germline V gene has CDR1 SGHVS and CDR2 FNYEAQ. V was cut by 2 bases and J by 0 bases, with 8 bases left in between. This CDR3 has 16 residues. CDR3 region: CASSLWVSSGANVLTF. The CDR3 DNA sequence: TGTGCCAGCAGCTTATGGGTTAGCTCTGGGGCCAACGTCCTGACTTTC.

This clonotype occurred a few times. The genes are TRBV4-3 and TRBJ1-5; D is ambiguous. The germline CDR1 and CDR2 sequences are LGHNA and YSLEER. The CDR3 is 14 residues long. V was clipped by 0 bases and J by 5 bases, with 8 bases between them. The CDR3 DNA is TGCGCCAGCAGCCAAGAGGTAGGGTATCAGCCCCAGCATTTT. Translation gives CASSQEVGYQPQHF.

The CDR3 DNA sequence: TGTGCCAGCAGCTTGGAGGGGGAGTGGAACAATGAGCAGTTCTTC. It is translated as CASSLEGEWNNEQFF. V is TRBV5-6 and J is TRBJ2-1, with D possibly being TRBD1 (6 bases). The germline V gene encodes CDR1 SGHDT and CDR2 YYEEEE. The CDR3 length is 15 residues. Trimming shortened V by 0 bases and J by 5 bases, and 12 bases separated the two germline ends. Drawing the rest from reference TRBV5-6 and TRBJ2-1, the complete variable domain is DAGVTQSPTHLIKTRGQQVTLRCSPKSGHDTVSWYQQALGQGPQFIFQYYEEEERQRGNFPDRFSGHQFPNYSSELNVNALLLGDSALYLCASSLEGEWNNEQFFGPGTRLTVL.

The rearrangement links TRBV24-1 to TRBJ1-1; TRBD1 might be the D (6 bases). The V gene lost 5 bases and the J gene lost 7 bases, with 10 bases spanning the gap. The CDR3 is made up of 12 amino acids. CDR1 is KGHDR and CDR2 is SFDVKD in the germline V gene. This CDR3 is CATSGGGFEAFF. In DNA, the CDR3 is TGTGCCACCAGTGGAGGGGGATTTGAAGCTTTCTTT.

This clonotype came up a few times. The J gene is TRBJ2-5, the V gene TRBV7-2; a possible D gene is TRBD1 (6 bases). Germline CDR1 is SGHTA and CDR2 is FQGNSA. The CDR3 is 14 amino acids. The V end lost 1 base, the J end lost 2 bases, and 8 bases lay between the germline ends. CDR3 nucleotides: TGTGCCAGCAGCTTAGATGGACAGCAAGAGACCCAGTACTTC. This gives the protein CASSLDGQQETQYF.

This clonotype came up many times. This chain links TRBV12-3 or TRBV12-4 with TRBJ2-3, with 8 nucleotides matching TRBD2. V was pared by 4 bases and J by 4 bases, with 7 bases of the junction left unmatched. This CDR3 comprises 15 residues. CDR3 nucleotides: TGTGCCAGCAGTTCAATCGGGGGGGCGGCAGATACGCAGTATTTT. Amino acids: CASSSIGGAADTQYF.

V and J are TRBV5-1 and TRBJ2-7; no definite D call. Germline CDR1 SGHRS, CDR2 YFSETQ. The CDR3 length is 13 residues. The V and J ends lost 0 bases and 6 bases respectively, with 10 bases between them. This chain's CDR3 is CASSLEQKGEQYF. The CDR3 nucleotides are TGCGCCAGCAGCTTGGAACAGAAGGGCGAGCAGTACTTC. Variable domain in full (rest from reference TRBV5-1 and TRBJ2-7): KAGVTQTPRYLIKTRGQQVTLSCSPISGHRSVSWYQQTPGQGLQFLFEYFSETQRNKGNFPGRFSGRQFSNSRSEMNVSTLELGDSALYLCASSLEQKGEQYFGPGTRLTVT.

The genes are TRBV12-3 or TRBV12-4 and TRBJ2-1; possible D gene TRBD2, 6 bases. The CDR3 has 15 amino acids. The V end lost 6 bases, the J end lost 3 bases, and 15 bases lay between the germline ends. Here the CDR3 reads CASSLGGSLYNEQFF. The CDR3 DNA reads TGTGCCAGCAGCCTCGGAGGGAGTCTCTACAATGAGCAGTTCTTC.

The chain combines TRBV27 with TRBJ2-7; TRBD1 is a possible D gene (6 bases). In germline, CDR1 is MNHEY, CDR2 SMNVEV (reference sequence). The V end lost 4 bases, the J end lost 3 bases, and 10 bases lay between the germline ends. The CDR3 is 13 amino acids. CDR3 bases: TGTGCCAGCAGTTGGGGGCAGGTCTACGAGCAGTACTTC. It specifies CASSWGQVYEQYF.

The count of this clonotype is one. The V gene is TRBV19, the J gene TRBJ1-2; 11 bases map to TRBD1. The CDR3 spans 15 residues. Germline CDR1 LNHDA, CDR2 SQIVND (reference sequence). V lost 7 bases and J lost 5; bases outside the gene matches: 9. CDR3 coding DNA: TGTGCCAGTACCCCGCTCGGACAGGGGGCATATGGCTACACCTTC. Translation gives CASTPLGQGAYGYTF.

The J gene is TRBJ2-5, the V gene TRBV12-3 or TRBV12-4, with D hard to call. The ends were cut back, 2 bases at V and 2 bases at J, with 12 bases in the middle. The CDR3 loop spans 15 amino acids. CDR3 sequence: CASSLKMGQQETQYF. The CDR3 DNA follows: TGTGCCAGCAGTTTAAAGATGGGCCAGCAAGAGACCCAGTACTTC.

The chain links TRBV27 to TRBJ2-3, with 8 bases fitting TRBD2. Germline values: CDR1 MNHEY, CDR2 SMNVEV (reference sequence). CDR3 size: 15 residues. J lost 2 bases, V lost 4 bases, and 5 bases had no gene match. In DNA form, the CDR3 reads TGTGCCAGCAGTTCCCCAGCGGGAGTCACAGATACGCAGTATTTT. Protein: CASSSPAGVTDTQYF.

This clonotype turned up a few times. This chain joins TRBV21-1 and TRBJ2-1; the table's D call, TRBD1, was not checked against the DNA. TRBV21-1 is deemed a pseudogene. This CDR3 comprises 16 residues. The CDR3 is CASSLRRGLFLIEQFF. DNA of the CDR3: TGTGCCAGCAGCCTCCGCCGGGGGCTCTTCCTTATTGAGCAGTTCTTC.

Only a few counts were recorded for this clonotype. V and J are TRBV12-3 or TRBV12-4 and TRBJ2-5; weak D call: TRBD2 (5 bases). The CDR3 runs to 14 residues. V gave up 6 bases and J gave up 1 base, with 12 bases separating them. This chain's CDR3 is CASSPGISQETQYF. In nucleotides, the CDR3 is TGTGCCAGCAGCCCCGGGATCTCCCAAGAGACCCAGTACTTC.

This clonotype has only a few counts. The rearrangement uses TRBV4-1 and TRBJ1-6; D is undetermined. With 3 bases removed from V and 2 bases from J, the gap between germline ends came to 14 bases. The CDR3 consists of 17 residues. In germline, CDR1 is MGHRA, CDR2 YSYEKL. The CDR3 DNA follows: TGCGCCAGCAGCCATCCCGGCTTTCTCACCTATAATTCACCCCTCCACTTT. It codes for CASSHPGFLTYNSPLHF.

V gene TRBV5-1 combines with J gene TRBJ2-5; D is possibly TRBD1 or TRBD2 (5 bases each). V was shortened by 0 bases and J by 3 bases, with 12 bases between the two germline ends. The CDR3 contains 15 residues. CDR1 is SGHRS and CDR2 is YFSETQ in the germline V gene. The CDR3: CASSLDPGRKETQYF. The CDR3 DNA is TGCGCCAGCAGCTTGGATCCGGGGCGCAAAGAGACCCAGTACTTC.

CDR3 DNA: TGCGCCAGCAGCTTGGCCGGTGACAGGAGGGATGGCTACACCTTC. Its protein is CASSLAGDRRDGYTF. The V and J genes are TRBV5-1 and TRBJ1-2, with D perhaps matching TRBD1 (6 bases). The germline V gene encodes CDR1 SGHRS and CDR2 YFSETQ. Trimming took off 0 bases at V and 6 bases at J, with 15 bases between the two ends. The CDR3 has 15 residues.

This clonotype has a handful of counts. The chain joins TRBV20-1 to TRBJ2-3; TRBD2 aligns across 11 bases. The V segment lost 6 bases and the J segment 0 bases; nucleotides outside the gene matches: 8. Germline V gives CDR1 DFQATT, CDR2 SNEGSKA (reference sequence). The CDR3 loop spans 16 amino acids. CDR3 in amino acids: CSAHASGGTSTDTQYF. CDR3 nucleotides: TGCAGTGCCCACGCTAGCGGGGGGACTAGCACAGATACGCAGTATTTT.

There are many counts of this clonotype. V is TRBV7-2 and J is TRBJ2-5; D not resolved. V shed 1 base and J shed 5 bases, with 5 bases lying between them. This CDR3 contains 12 residues. Germline CDR1 is SGHTA and CDR2 is FQGNSA. CDR3 nucleotide sequence: TGTGCCAGCAGCTTAGTACGGGAGACCCAGTACTTC. Translation gives CASSLVRETQYF.

This clonotype occurred a few times. One end of the junction does not line up with germline, which may come from a read error. V is TRBV20-1 and J is TRBJ1-2, with D tentatively TRBD1 (5 bases). This CDR3 comprises 13 residues. CDR1 and CDR2 (germline): DFQATT, SNEGSKA (reference sequence). The CDR3 region has the DNA TGCAGTGCTACAGGGAAGGCTAACTATGACTACACCTTC. Amino acid sequence: CSATGKANYDYTF.

The rearrangement joins TRBV11-3 to TRBJ2-7; D might be TRBD1 (5 bases). The CDR3 totals 15 residues. The ends were cut back, 3 bases at V and 5 bases at J, with 17 bases in the middle. Germline V gene data show CDR1 as SGHNT and CDR2 as YENEEA. CDR3: CASSFRQSESNEQYF. In DNA form, the CDR3 reads TGTGCCAGCAGCTTCCGACAGAGCGAGAGCAACGAGCAGTACTTC. Variable domain in full (rest from reference TRBV11-3 and TRBJ2-7): EAGVVQSPRYKIIEKKQPVAFWCNPISGHNTLYWYLQNLGQGPELLIRYENEEAVDDSQLPKDRFSAERLKGVDSTLKIQPAELGDSAVYLCASSFRQSESNEQYFGPGTRLTVT.

The rearrangement uses TRBV5-1 and TRBJ1-6; the D is unclear. V was clipped by 0 bases and J by 11 bases, with 12 bases between them. Germline V CDR1 and CDR2: SGHRS, YFSETQ. The CDR3 runs to 14 residues. The CDR3 DNA is TGCGCCAGCAGCTTGGCCGAACATTTTACACCCCTCCACTTT. Translated, it gives CASSLAEHFTPLHF. Drawing the rest from reference TRBV5-1 and TRBJ1-6, the complete variable domain is KAGVTQTPRYLIKTRGQQVTLSCSPISGHRSVSWYQQTPGQGLQFLFEYFSETQRNKGNFPGRFSGRQFSNSRSEMNVSTLELGDSALYLCASSLAEHFTPLHFGNGTRLTVT.

This chain links TRBV29-1 with TRBJ2-1, with D perhaps TRBD1 or TRBD2 (6 bases each). There are 15 residues in the CDR3. The V and J ends lost 8 bases and 4 bases respectively, with 21 bases between them. Germline-derived CDR1 and CDR2 are SQVTM and ANQGSEA. The CDR3 protein is CSSLGGSGGYNEQFF. The CDR3 DNA reads TGCAGCTCCCTGGGGGGCAGTGGCGGGTACAATGAGCAGTTCTTC.

In this sample, this clonotype turned up once. This rearrangement joins TRBV5-1 to TRBJ2-3, with TRBD1 matching over 8 bases. The CDR3 contains 15 residues. After removal of 3 bases from V and 4 bases from J, the junction contained 7 bases not matched to a gene. Germline assignment: CDR1 SGHRS and CDR2 YFSETQ. The CDR3 nucleotides are TGCGCCAGCAGCTCCAGGGGGCTTGGCTCAGATACGCAGTATTTT. Its protein product is CASSSRGLGSDTQYF. The full variable domain, rest sourced from reference TRBV5-1 and TRBJ2-3, is KAGVTQTPRYLIKTRGQQVTLSCSPISGHRSVSWYQQTPGQGLQFLFEYFSETQRNKGNFPGRFSGRQFSNSRSEMNVSTLELGDSALYLCASSSRGLGSDTQYFGPGTRLTVL.

This clonotype came up many times. The rearrangement uses TRBV4-3 and TRBJ1-2; TRBD1 matches 10 bases. The CDR3 spans 15 residues. Germline V gives CDR1 LGHNA, CDR2 YSLEER. V lost 4 bases to trimming and J lost 2 bases; unmatched junction nucleotides: 4. The CDR3: CASSRTDRGNYGYTF. The DNA for the CDR3 is TGCGCCAGCAGCCGGACGGACAGGGGGAACTATGGCTACACCTTC.

V is TRBV7-8 and J is TRBJ2-3; D uncertain. CDR1 and CDR2 from the germline V gene are SGHVS and FQNEAQ. This CDR3 comprises 14 residues. V shed 2 bases and J shed 4 bases, with 10 bases lying between them. The CDR3 here is CASSLLGLADTQYF. The CDR3 region has the DNA TGTGCCAGCAGCTTATTGGGTTTGGCAGATACGCAGTATTTT.

This clonotype was observed a handful of times. This chain uses TRBV28 with TRBJ1-6; D perhaps matches TRBD1 (5 bases). With 3 bases removed from V and 7 bases from J, the gap between germline ends came to 10 bases. CDR1 and CDR2 (germline): MDHEN, SYDVKM. The CDR3 is 14 residues long. The CDR3 sequence is CASSLGQPNSPLHF. DNA of the CDR3: TGTGCCAGCAGTTTGGGGCAACCAAATTCACCCCTCCACTTT.